The T cell receptor beta chain described here comes from a study of technical replicates of blood from several donors. Here immunoSEQ multiplex PCR was the method, and the copy in TCRdb shows in-frame clones only, minus some. The table records around 50,000 clones, approximately 94% of them present only once. The V and J ends lost 4 bases and 4 bases, in that order; junction bases with no gene match: 6. Germline loops: CDR1 SGHRS, CDR2 YFSETQ. This CDR3 comprises 16 residues. This TCR came from a human donor in good health. Sequencing used T cells isolated from PBMCs. The chain is built from TRBV5-1 and TRBJ2-1; TRBD2 matches 12 bases. The DNA of the CDR3 is TGCGCCAGCAGCGTGGGACTAGCGGGTGGTTACAATGAGCAGTTCTTC. It yields the protein CASSVGLAGGYNEQFF.